A selection of T cell receptor beta chains follows, all from one sample in a study of response to subunit inactivated influenza vaccine. TCRdb reprocessed the RT-PCR reads with MiXCR, giving one entry per CDR3 protein. The sample holds 150,000 to 200,000 distinct CDR3 sequences, approximately 12% seen once. These data also formed part of another study, on T cells expressing NK-cell markers.

This sample comprised CD8+ T cells sorted from PBMCs, obtained approximately 12 days after vaccination. The source is a man between 45 and 60 years old who received an inactivated influenza vaccine. CDR3s include the opening cysteine and the closing phenylalanine or tryptophan. Each record gives: CDR3 length, D gene, V gene, clone size, CDR3 protein. The D gene is left open where the match is weak. Clone size is shown for a subset of rows, as once, few, many or a class of expanded clone.

CDR3 length: 16
D gene: TRBD2
V gene: TRBV20-1
clone size: .
CDR3 protein: CSAGLAGGPISYEQYF

CDR3 length: 12
D gene: TRBD2
V gene: TRBV6-2/TRBV6-3
clone size: .
CDR3 protein: CATLAGSNEQFF

CDR3 length: 15
D gene: TRBD1
V gene: TRBV29-1
clone size: few
CDR3 protein: CSVGETGKLEGGYTF

CDR3 length: 17
D gene: .
V gene: TRBV4-1
clone size: .
CDR3 protein: CASSQESSGLPQETQYF

CDR3 length: 15
D gene: .
V gene: TRBV7-8
clone size: .
CDR3 protein: CASSSAAASYNEQFF

CDR3 length: 13
D gene: .
V gene: TRBV6-5
clone size: .
CDR3 protein: CASSSGIRNEQFF

CDR3 length: 16
D gene: TRBD2
V gene: TRBV6-2/TRBV6-3
clone size: many
CDR3 protein: CASSYLSGTRDNEQFF

CDR3 length: 13
D gene: .
V gene: TRBV7-9
clone size: many
CDR3 protein: CASSLGATGELFF

CDR3 length: 11
D gene: .
V gene: TRBV27
clone size: .
CDR3 protein: CASSTDGTVYF

CDR3 length: 15
D gene: .
V gene: TRBV11-3
clone size: few
CDR3 protein: CASSLDLGALNEQFF

CDR3 length: 13
D gene: .
V gene: TRBV5-1
clone size: many
CDR3 protein: CASSERNTGELFF